Listed below are T cell receptor beta chains from one sample, sequenced in a study of radiation and T cells in renal cell carcinoma. Sequencing was performed with immunoSEQ multiplex PCR; in TCRdb, only in-frame clones are kept and a portion is missing. The sample has some 150,000 clones, less than 90% seen once. The sample in question was blood, obtained from a patient whose treatment included radiotherapy and nephrectomy. These receptors came from a woman aged 45 to 65 with renal cell carcinoma. CDR3s include the opening cysteine and the closing phenylalanine or tryptophan. D genes are given only for firm matches. Some rows have no size entry. The others give once, few or many, or a class for an expanded clone.

length,D,J,size,V,DNA,CDR3
15,TRBD1,TRBJ2-7,once,TRBV9,TGTGCCAGCAGCGTATCTAGGACAGGGCATGACGAGCAGTACTTC,CASSVSRTGHDEQYF
16,NA,TRBJ1-2,NA,TRBV19,TGTGCCAGTAGTATAGATCGAGGACAGTCTAACTATGGCTACACCTTC,CASSIDRGQSNYGYTF
11,NA,TRBJ2-5,NA,TRBV7-2,TGTGCCAGCAGCTTAGAGGACACCCAGTACTTC,CASSLEDTQYF
16,TRBD2,TRBJ2-1,NA,TRBV19,TGTGCCAGTACCGCGACTAGCGGGGGGTACTACAATGAGCAGTTCTTC,CASTATSGGYYNEQFF
14,TRBD1,TRBJ2-7,NA,TRBV10-3,TGTGCCATCGACTCCGGGACAGGGAACTACGAGCAGTACTTC,CAIDSGTGNYEQYF
14,TRBD2,TRBJ2-3,NA,TRBV11-2,TGTGCCAGCAGCCCCGGGGGGGCCACAGATACGCAGTATTTT,CASSPGGATDTQYF
13,NA,TRBJ2-5,NA,TRBV10-3,TGTGCCATCAGTGTGGGGACCCAAGAGACCCAGTACTTC,CAISVGTQETQYF
16,NA,TRBJ2-7,NA,TRBV27,TGTGCCAGCAGTTTATCGAAGACTGGTCCAGTCTACGAGCAGTACTTC,CASSLSKTGPVYEQYF
15,TRBD1,TRBJ2-2,NA,TRBV19,TGTGCCAGTAGTATGGGACAGGGGGTAACCGGGGAGCTGTTTTTT,CASSMGQGVTGELFF
15,NA,TRBJ2-7,NA,TRBV27,TGTGCCAGCAGCTTTAGGGGGGGGATTGCCTACGAGCAGTACTTC,CASSFRGGIAYEQYF
16,TRBD2,TRBJ2-1,NA,TRBV4-1,TGCGCCAGCAGCCCGAGGACTAGCGGGAGTTACAATGAGCAGTTCTTC,CASSPRTSGSYNEQFF
16,TRBD1,TRBJ1-1,few,TRBV9,TGTGCCAGCAGCGTAGGTGGGACAGTAAAGAACACTGAAGCTTTCTTT,CASSVGGTVKNTEAFF
15,NA,TRBJ2-7,once,TRBV9,TGTGCCAGCAGCGTAGCATCGGTACAACCCTACGAGCAGTACTTC,CASSVASVQPYEQYF
15,TRBD2,TRBJ2-7,NA,TRBV28,TGTGCCAGCAGTCTCCCCCGCGGGAGTACCTACGAGCAGTACTTC,CASSLPRGSTYEQYF
16,NA,TRBJ2-5,NA,TRBV5-4,TGTGCCAGCAGCAGTCCTCAGTCGGGGTACCAAGAGACCCAGTACTTC,CASSSPQSGYQETQYF
11,NA,TRBJ2-1,NA,TRBV20-1,TGCAGTGCTACCCAGGGACTTGAGCAGTTCTTC,CSATQGLEQFF
17,TRBD1,TRBJ2-5,NA,TRBV7-2,TGTGCCAGCAGCTTAGCCGGGACAGGGGTCTACCAAGAGACCCAGTACTTC,CASSLAGTGVYQETQYF
15,TRBD1,TRBJ2-7,NA,TRBV5-4,TGTGCCAGCAGCGGGGGACAGCAAAGATCCTACGAGCAGTACTTC,CASSGGQQRSYEQYF
14,NA,TRBJ2-5,NA,TRBV4-2,TGTGCCAGCAGCCAAGCCGGGACACGGGAGACCCAGTACTTC,CASSQAGTRETQYF
13,NA,TRBJ2-2,NA,TRBV5-5,TGTGCCAGCAGCTGGGCGGACACCGGGGAGCTGTTTTTT,CASSWADTGELFF
15,NA,TRBJ2-1,NA,TRBV14,TGTGCCAGCAGCCCGGGGAGCGGGTATGGGAATGAGCAGTTCTTC,CASSPGSGYGNEQFF
16,NA,TRBJ2-2,NA,TRBV9,TGTGCCAGCAGCGTAGATTCAGGGACGAACACCGGGGAGCTGTTTTTT,CASSVDSGTNTGELFF
15,NA,TRBJ2-7,NA,TRBV9,TGTGCCAGCAGCGTAGCAGGGCTCGGATCCTACGAGCAGTACTTC,CASSVAGLGSYEQYF